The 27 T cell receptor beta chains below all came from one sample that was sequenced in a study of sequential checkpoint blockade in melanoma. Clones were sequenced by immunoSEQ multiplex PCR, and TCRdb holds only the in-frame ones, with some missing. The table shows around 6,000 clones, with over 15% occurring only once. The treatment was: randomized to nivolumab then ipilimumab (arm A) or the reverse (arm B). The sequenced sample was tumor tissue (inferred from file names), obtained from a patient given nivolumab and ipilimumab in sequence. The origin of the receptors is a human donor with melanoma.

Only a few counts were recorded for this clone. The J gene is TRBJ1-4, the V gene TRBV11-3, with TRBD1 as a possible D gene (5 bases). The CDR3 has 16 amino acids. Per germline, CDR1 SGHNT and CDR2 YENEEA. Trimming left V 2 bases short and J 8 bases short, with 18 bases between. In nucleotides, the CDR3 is TGTGCCAGCAGCTTAATGTTGTTCGGGGGAGGAGAAAAACTGTTTTTT. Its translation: CASSLMLFGGGEKLFF. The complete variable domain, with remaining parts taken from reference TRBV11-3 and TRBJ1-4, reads EAGVVQSPRYKIIEKKQPVAFWCNPISGHNTLYWYLQNLGQGPELLIRYENEEAVDDSQLPKDRFSAERLKGVDSTLKIQPAELGDSAVYLCASSLMLFGGGEKLFFGSGTQLSVL.

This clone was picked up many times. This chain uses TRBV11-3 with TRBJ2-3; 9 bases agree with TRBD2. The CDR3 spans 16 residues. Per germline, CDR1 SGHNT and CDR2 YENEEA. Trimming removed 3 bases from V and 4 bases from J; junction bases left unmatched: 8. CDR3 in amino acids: CASSFTSGYPPDTQYF. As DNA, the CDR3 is TGTGCCAGCAGCTTCACTAGCGGGTATCCCCCAGATACGCAGTATTTT.

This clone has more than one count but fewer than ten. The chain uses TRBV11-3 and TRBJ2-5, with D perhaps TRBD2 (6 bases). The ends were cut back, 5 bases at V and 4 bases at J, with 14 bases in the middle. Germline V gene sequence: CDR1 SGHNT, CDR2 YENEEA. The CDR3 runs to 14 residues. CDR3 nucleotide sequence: TGTGCCAGCAGCGACCGGGCGGGATCAGAGACCCAGTACTTC. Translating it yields CASSDRAGSETQYF. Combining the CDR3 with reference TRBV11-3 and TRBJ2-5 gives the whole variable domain EAGVVQSPRYKIIEKKQPVAFWCNPISGHNTLYWYLQNLGQGPELLIRYENEEAVDDSQLPKDRFSAERLKGVDSTLKIQPAELGDSAVYLCASSDRAGSETQYFGPGTRLLVL.

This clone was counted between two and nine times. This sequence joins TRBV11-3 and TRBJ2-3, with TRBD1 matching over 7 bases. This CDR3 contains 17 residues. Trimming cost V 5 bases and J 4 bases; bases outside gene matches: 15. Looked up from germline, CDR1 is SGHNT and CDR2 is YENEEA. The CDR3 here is CASSPLNRDRNSDTQYF. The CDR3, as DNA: TGTGCCAGCAGCCCATTAAACCGGGACAGAAATTCAGATACGCAGTATTTT.

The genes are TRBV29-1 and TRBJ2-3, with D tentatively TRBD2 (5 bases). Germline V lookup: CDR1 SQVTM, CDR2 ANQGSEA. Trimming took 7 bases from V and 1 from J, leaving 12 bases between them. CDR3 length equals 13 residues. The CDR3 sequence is CSAPVGGTDTQYF. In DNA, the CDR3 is TGCAGCGCCCCGGTGGGAGGCACAGATACGCAGTATTTT.

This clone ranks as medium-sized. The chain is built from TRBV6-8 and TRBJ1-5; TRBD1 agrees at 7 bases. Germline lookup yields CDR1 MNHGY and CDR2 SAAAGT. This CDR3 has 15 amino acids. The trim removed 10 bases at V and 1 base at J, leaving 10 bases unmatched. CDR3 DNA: TGTGCCATCGGAGGGGGACAGTCAAGCAATCAGCCCCAGCATTTT. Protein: CAIGGGQSSNQPQHF.

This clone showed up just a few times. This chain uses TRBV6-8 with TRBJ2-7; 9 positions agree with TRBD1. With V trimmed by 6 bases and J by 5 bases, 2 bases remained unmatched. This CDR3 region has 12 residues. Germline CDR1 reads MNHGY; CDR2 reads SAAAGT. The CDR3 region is CASSRTGDEQYF. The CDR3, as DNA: TGTGCCAGCAGCCGGACAGGGGACGAGCAGTACTTC.

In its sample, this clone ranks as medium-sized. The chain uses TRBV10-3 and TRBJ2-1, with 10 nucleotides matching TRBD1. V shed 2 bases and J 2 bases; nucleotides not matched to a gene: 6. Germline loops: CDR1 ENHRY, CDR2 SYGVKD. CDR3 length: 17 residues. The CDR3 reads CAISEPGQGFAYNEQFF. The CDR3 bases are TGTGCCATCAGTGAGCCGGGACAGGGGTTTGCCTACAATGAGCAGTTCTTC.

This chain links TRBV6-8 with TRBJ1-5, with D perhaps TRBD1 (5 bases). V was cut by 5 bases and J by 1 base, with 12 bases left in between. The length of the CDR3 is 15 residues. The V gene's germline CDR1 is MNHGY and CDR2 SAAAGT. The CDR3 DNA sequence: TGTGCCAGCAGTGTATGGGGCGGCAGCAATCAGCCCCAGCATTTT. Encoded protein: CASSVWGGSNQPQHF.

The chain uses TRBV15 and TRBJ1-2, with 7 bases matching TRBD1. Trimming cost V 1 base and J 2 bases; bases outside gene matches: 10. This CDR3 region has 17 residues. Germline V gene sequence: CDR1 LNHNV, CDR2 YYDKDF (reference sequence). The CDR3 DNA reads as TGTGCCACCAGCAGAGCTCGCTATGGACAGGACAACTATGGCTACACCTTC. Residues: CATSRARYGQDNYGYTF.

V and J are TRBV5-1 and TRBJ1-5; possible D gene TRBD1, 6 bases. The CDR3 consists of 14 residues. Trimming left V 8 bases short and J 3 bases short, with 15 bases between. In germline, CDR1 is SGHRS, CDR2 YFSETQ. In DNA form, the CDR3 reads TGCGCCAGTAGAGGGGGAGGAGACAATCAGCCCCAGCATTTT. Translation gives CASRGGGDNQPQHF.

DNA for the CDR3: TGTGCCAGCAGTTACTCAGCAGGTTCGAAGACCCAGTACTTC. Translating gives CASSYSAGSKTQYF. The chain uses TRBV6-8 and TRBJ2-5; D is uncertain. CDR1 is MNHGY and CDR2 is SAAAGT in the germline V gene. Trimming took off 0 bases at V and 6 bases at J, with 11 bases between the two ends. This CDR3 has 14 amino acids.

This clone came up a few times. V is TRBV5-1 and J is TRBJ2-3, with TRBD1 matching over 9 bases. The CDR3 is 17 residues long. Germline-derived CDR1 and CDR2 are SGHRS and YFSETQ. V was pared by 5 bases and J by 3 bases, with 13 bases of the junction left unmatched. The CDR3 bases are TGCGCCAGCAGAATCGGCACGGGACAGGGTAGAACAGATACGCAGTATTTT. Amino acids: CASRIGTGQGRTDTQYF.

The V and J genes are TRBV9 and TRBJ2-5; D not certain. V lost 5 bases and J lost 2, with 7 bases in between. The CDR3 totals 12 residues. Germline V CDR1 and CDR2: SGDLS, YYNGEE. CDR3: CASSDWQETQYF. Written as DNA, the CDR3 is TGTGCCAGCAGTGACTGGCAAGAGACCCAGTACTTC. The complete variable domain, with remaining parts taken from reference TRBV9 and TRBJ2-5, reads DSGVTQTPKHLITATGQRVTLRCSPRSGDLSVYWYQQSLDQGLQFLIQYYNGEERAKGNILERFSAQQFPDLHSELNLSSLELGDSALYFCASSDWQETQYFGPGTRLLVL.

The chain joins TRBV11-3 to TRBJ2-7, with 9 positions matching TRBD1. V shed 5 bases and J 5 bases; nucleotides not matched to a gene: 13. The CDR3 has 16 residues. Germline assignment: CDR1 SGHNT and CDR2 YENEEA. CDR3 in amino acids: CASSPGGWTGVDEQYF. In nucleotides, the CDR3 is TGTGCCAGCAGCCCGGGGGGCTGGACAGGGGTCGACGAGCAGTACTTC.

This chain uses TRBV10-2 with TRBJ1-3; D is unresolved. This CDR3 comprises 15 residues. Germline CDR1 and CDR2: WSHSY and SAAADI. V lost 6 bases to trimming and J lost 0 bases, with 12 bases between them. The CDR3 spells CASRPGGGSGNTIYF. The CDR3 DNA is TGCGCCAGCAGACCCGGAGGAGGCTCTGGAAACACCATATATTTT.

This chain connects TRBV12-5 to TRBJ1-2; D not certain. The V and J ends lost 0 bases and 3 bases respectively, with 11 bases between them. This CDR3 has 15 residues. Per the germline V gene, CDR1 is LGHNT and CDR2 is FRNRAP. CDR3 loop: CASGLVPQRDYGYTF. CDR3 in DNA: TGTGCTAGTGGTTTGGTACCCCAGAGAGACTATGGCTACACCTTC.

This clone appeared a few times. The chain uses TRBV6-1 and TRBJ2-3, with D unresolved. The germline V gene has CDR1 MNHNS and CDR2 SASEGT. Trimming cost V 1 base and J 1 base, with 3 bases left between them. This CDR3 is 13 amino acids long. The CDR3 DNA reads TGTGCCAGCAGTGAAGGGGGCACAGATACGCAGTATTTT. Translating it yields CASSEGGTDTQYF.

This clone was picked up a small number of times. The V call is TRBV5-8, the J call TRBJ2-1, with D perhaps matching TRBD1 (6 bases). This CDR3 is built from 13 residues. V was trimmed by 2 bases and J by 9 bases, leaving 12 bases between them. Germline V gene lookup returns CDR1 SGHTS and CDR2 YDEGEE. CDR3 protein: CASSFSSDSEQFF. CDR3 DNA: TGTGCCAGCAGCTTCTCCTCGGACAGTGAGCAGTTCTTC.

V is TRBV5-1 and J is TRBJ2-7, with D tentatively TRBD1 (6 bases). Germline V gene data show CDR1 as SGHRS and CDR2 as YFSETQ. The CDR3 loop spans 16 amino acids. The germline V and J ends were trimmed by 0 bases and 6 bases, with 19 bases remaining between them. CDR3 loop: CASSLEQGPTSIEQYF. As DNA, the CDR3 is TGCGCCAGCAGCTTGGAACAGGGCCCAACCTCCATCGAGCAGTACTTC.

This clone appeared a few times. CDR3: CASSPPGGSNTEAFF. The CDR3 nucleotides read TGTGCCAGCTCACCACCGGGAGGATCCAACACTGAAGCTTTCTTT. V gene TRBV18 combines with J gene TRBJ1-1; no clear D gene. CDR3 length: 15 residues. V was cut by 0 bases and J by 2 bases, with 10 bases left in between. Germline CDR1 is KGHSH and CDR2 is LQKENI.

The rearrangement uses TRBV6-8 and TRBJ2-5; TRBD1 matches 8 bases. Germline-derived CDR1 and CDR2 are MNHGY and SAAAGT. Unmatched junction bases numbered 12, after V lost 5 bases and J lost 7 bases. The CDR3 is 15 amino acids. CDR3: CASSLGTGSLGTQYF. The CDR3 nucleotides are TGTGCCAGCAGTCTCGGGACAGGAAGTTTGGGGACCCAGTACTTC.

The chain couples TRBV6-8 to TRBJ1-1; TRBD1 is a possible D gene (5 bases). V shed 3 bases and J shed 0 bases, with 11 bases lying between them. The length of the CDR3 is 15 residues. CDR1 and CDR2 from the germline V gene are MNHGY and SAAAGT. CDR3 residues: CASSYGGAVNTEAFF. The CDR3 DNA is TGTGCCAGCAGTTATGGTGGGGCGGTGAACACTGAAGCTTTCTTT.

The CDR3 DNA reads TGTGCCAGCAGTACAAATCGACAGGGGTCATTGCATACGCAGTATTTT. This encodes CASSTNRQGSLHTQYF. The chain recombines TRBV8-2 with TRBJ2-3; TRBD1 was called by the table and not checked on the DNA. TRBV8-2 is given as a pseudogene. The CDR3 is 16 amino acids.

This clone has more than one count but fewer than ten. CDR3 DNA: TGCGCCAGCAGCTCGAGGGTAGGGGGCGCAGATACGCAGTATTTT. It codes for CASSSRVGGADTQYF. J is TRBJ2-3 and V is TRBV5-1; 7 bases align to TRBD1. The junction had 8 bases not matched to a gene; V was cut back by 3 bases and J by 4 bases. The CDR3 loop spans 15 amino acids. Germline loops: CDR1 SGHRS, CDR2 YFSETQ.

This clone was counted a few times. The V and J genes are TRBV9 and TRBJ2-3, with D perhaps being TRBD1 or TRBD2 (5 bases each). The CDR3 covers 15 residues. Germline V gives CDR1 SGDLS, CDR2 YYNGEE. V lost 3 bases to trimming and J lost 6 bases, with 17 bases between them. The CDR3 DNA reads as TGTGCCAGCAGCGCGTCCGGGACCTTCGGGGATACGCAGTATTTT. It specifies CASSASGTFGDTQYF.

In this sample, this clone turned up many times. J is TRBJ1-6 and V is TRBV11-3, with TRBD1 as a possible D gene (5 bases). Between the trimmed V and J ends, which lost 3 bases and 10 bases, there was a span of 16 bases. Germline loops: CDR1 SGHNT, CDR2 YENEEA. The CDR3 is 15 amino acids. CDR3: CASSFLSGKGSPLHF. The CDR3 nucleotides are TGTGCCAGCAGCTTTTTATCAGGGAAGGGCTCACCCCTCCACTTT.